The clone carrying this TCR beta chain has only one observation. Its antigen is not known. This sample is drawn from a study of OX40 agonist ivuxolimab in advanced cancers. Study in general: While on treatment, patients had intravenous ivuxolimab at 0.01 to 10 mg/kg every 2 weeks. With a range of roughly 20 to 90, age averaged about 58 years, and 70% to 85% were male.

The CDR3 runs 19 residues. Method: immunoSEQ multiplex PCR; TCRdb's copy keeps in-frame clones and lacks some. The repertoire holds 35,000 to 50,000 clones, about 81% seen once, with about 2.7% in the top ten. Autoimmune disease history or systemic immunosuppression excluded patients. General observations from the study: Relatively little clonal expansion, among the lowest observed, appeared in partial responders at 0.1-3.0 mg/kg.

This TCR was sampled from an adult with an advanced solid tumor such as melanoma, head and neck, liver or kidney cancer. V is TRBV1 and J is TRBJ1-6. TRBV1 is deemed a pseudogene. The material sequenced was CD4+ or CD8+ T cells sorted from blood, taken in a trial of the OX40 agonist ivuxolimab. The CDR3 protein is CTSSHPYSHEAPPNSPLHF. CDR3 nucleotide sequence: TGCACCAGCAGCCACCCCTATTCCCACGAAGCACCTCCTAATTCACCCCTCCACTTT.